These T cell receptor beta chains were read from a single sample in a study of blood T cell repertoires in COVID-19. Sequencing used immunoSEQ multiplex PCR; TCRdb keeps in-frame clones, though not all of them. The data contain tens of thousands of clones, 75% to 90% of them seen just once; the ten biggest clones take up 4% to 6%. Sequencing input: peripheral blood. The receptor source for this set is a woman aged 70-85 years with acute or convalescent COVID-19. CDR3s include the opening cysteine and the closing phenylalanine or tryptophan. D genes are given only for firm matches. The size of a clone is reported for some rows only, either as once, few or many, or as a class for expanded clones.

abundance: .
j_gene: TRBJ1-5
d_gene: TRBD1
v_gene: TRBV6-6
CDR3aa: CASNRGGQPQHF
CDR3nt: TGTGCCAGCAACAGGGGGGGTCAGCCCCAGCATTTT

abundance: .
j_gene: TRBJ1-2
d_gene: TRBD1
v_gene: TRBV6-5
CDR3aa: CASRHRGSGAYGYTF
CDR3nt: TGTGCCAGCAGGCACAGGGGTTCTGGTGCCTATGGCTACACCTTC

abundance: .
j_gene: TRBJ2-3
d_gene: .
v_gene: TRBV7-9
CDR3aa: CASSLTGSTDTQYF
CDR3nt: TGTGCCAGCAGCTTAACGGGGAGCACAGATACGCAGTATTTT

abundance: .
j_gene: TRBJ2-3
d_gene: TRBD1
v_gene: TRBV19
CDR3aa: CASSPRTGGDTQYF
CDR3nt: TGTGCCAGTAGTCCCAGGACAGGGGGGGATACGCAGTATTTT

abundance: .
j_gene: TRBJ1-1
d_gene: TRBD1
v_gene: TRBV7-8
CDR3aa: CASGEKGAMGTEAFF
CDR3nt: TGTGCCAGCGGAGAGAAGGGGGCCATGGGGACTGAAGCTTTCTTT

abundance: .
j_gene: TRBJ1-4
d_gene: .
v_gene: TRBV2
CDR3aa: CASSFPHGVREKLFF
CDR3nt: TGTGCCAGCAGTTTCCCCCACGGGGTACGAGAAAAACTGTTTTTT

abundance: .
j_gene: TRBJ1-6
d_gene: TRBD1
v_gene: TRBV5-1
CDR3aa: CASSLVPGQDSTLHF
CDR3nt: TGCGCCAGCAGCTTGGTGCCGGGACAGGATTCCACTCTCCACTTT

abundance: .
j_gene: TRBJ2-7
d_gene: .
v_gene: TRBV4-3
CDR3aa: CASSHLVRDSSYEQYF
CDR3nt: TGCGCCAGCAGCCACCTTGTCCGGGACTCCTCCTACGAGCAGTACTTC

abundance: .
j_gene: TRBJ1-5
d_gene: .
v_gene: TRBV7-2
CDR3aa: CASSPPGGFPSNQPQHF
CDR3nt: TGTGCCAGCAGCCCACCGGGAGGTTTTCCTAGCAATCAGCCCCAGCATTTT

abundance: .
j_gene: TRBJ1-1
d_gene: .
v_gene: TRBV7-2
CDR3aa: CASSRGPNTEAFF
CDR3nt: TGTGCCAGCAGCAGGGGCCCGAACACTGAAGCTTTCTTT

abundance: .
j_gene: TRBJ2-3
d_gene: TRBD2
v_gene: TRBV6-9
CDR3aa: CASSLMRLAGGYTDTQYF
CDR3nt: TGTGCCAGCAGTTTAATGAGACTAGCGGGGGGTTACACAGATACGCAGTATTTT

abundance: .
j_gene: TRBJ1-5
d_gene: .
v_gene: TRBV6-2/TRBV6-3
CDR3aa: CASRSAGPFIPSNQPQHF
CDR3nt: TGTGCCAGCCGTTCGGCAGGGCCCTTTATACCTAGCAATCAGCCCCAGCATTTT

abundance: .
j_gene: TRBJ2-7
d_gene: TRBD2
v_gene: TRBV7-6
CDR3aa: CASSRSAGTSGGSSYEQYF
CDR3nt: TGTGCCAGCAGCCGGAGCGCCGGGACTAGCGGGGGGAGCTCCTACGAGCAGTACTTC

abundance: .
j_gene: TRBJ2-2
d_gene: TRBD2
v_gene: TRBV9
CDR3aa: CASSVGASGGIDTGELFF
CDR3nt: TGTGCCAGCAGCGTAGGGGCTAGCGGGGGGATTGACACCGGGGAGCTGTTTTTT

abundance: .
j_gene: TRBJ1-1
d_gene: TRBD1
v_gene: TRBV19
CDR3aa: CASSIDADRGVWTEAFF
CDR3nt: TGTGCCAGTAGTATAGACGCGGACAGGGGGGTATGGACTGAAGCTTTCTTT

abundance: .
j_gene: TRBJ1-1
d_gene: .
v_gene: TRBV27
CDR3aa: CASTPGEGSTEAFF
CDR3nt: TGTGCCAGCACCCCAGGGGAGGGAAGCACTGAAGCTTTCTTT

abundance: .
j_gene: TRBJ1-2
d_gene: .
v_gene: TRBV6-5
CDR3aa: CASSYSATGRGGYTF
CDR3nt: TGTGCCAGCAGTTACTCGGCGACAGGCCGCGGTGGCTACACCTTC

abundance: .
j_gene: TRBJ1-2
d_gene: TRBD1
v_gene: TRBV5-1
CDR3aa: CASSQGQVWSRYTF
CDR3nt: TGCGCCAGCAGCCAAGGACAGGTTTGGTCGAGGTACACCTTC

abundance: many
j_gene: TRBJ1-4
d_gene: .
v_gene: TRBV6-2/TRBV6-3
CDR3aa: CASSYSDRNNEKLFF
CDR3nt: TGTGCCAGCAGTTACTCCGACAGGAATAATGAAAAACTGTTTTTT

abundance: .
j_gene: TRBJ2-1
d_gene: TRBD2
v_gene: TRBV5-4
CDR3aa: CASSLGMAGGQNDNEQFF
CDR3nt: TGTGCCAGCAGCCTTGGTATGGCGGGGGGCCAAAATGACAATGAGCAGTTCTTC

abundance: .
j_gene: TRBJ2-2
d_gene: TRBD2
v_gene: TRBV7-2
CDR3aa: CASSSGLAGVTGELFF
CDR3nt: TGTGCCAGCAGCTCGGGACTAGCGGGGGTGACCGGGGAGCTGTTTTTT

abundance: .
j_gene: TRBJ1-5
d_gene: .
v_gene: TRBV19
CDR3aa: CASSNPSSYQPQHF
CDR3nt: TGTGCCAGTAGTAACCCGAGCTCATATCAGCCCCAGCATTTT

abundance: .
j_gene: TRBJ1-2
d_gene: .
v_gene: TRBV24-1
CDR3aa: CATSRDTNYGYTF
CDR3nt: TGTGCCACCAGCCGGGACACTAACTATGGCTACACCTTC

abundance: .
j_gene: TRBJ2-5
d_gene: TRBD1
v_gene: TRBV14
CDR3aa: CASSRDRGETQYF
CDR3nt: TGTGCCAGCAGCCGCGACAGGGGAGAGACCCAGTACTTC

abundance: .
j_gene: TRBJ2-1
d_gene: .
v_gene: TRBV7-9
CDR3aa: CASSGRTDLLDYNEQFF
CDR3nt: TGTGCCAGCAGCGGCCGGACAGATCTCTTGGACTACAATGAGCAGTTCTTC

abundance: .
j_gene: TRBJ1-2
d_gene: TRBD1
v_gene: TRBV6-5
CDR3aa: CASNTQGQAYGYTF
CDR3nt: TGTGCCAGCAACACCCAGGGACAGGCCTATGGCTACACCTTC

abundance: .
j_gene: TRBJ2-7
d_gene: .
v_gene: TRBV13
CDR3aa: CASSGAALGEQYF
CDR3nt: TGTGCCAGCAGCGGGGCCGCCCTCGGCGAGCAGTACTTC

abundance: .
j_gene: TRBJ1-2
d_gene: TRBD1
v_gene: TRBV27
CDR3aa: CASSPLPGQGYSWRGYTF
CDR3nt: TGTGCCAGCAGTCCTCTACCGGGACAGGGGTACTCTTGGAGGGGCTACACCTTC

abundance: few
j_gene: TRBJ1-5
d_gene: TRBD1
v_gene: TRBV7-6
CDR3aa: CASSLGTGAWGNQPQHF
CDR3nt: TGTGCCAGCAGCTTAGGGACAGGGGCTTGGGGCAATCAGCCCCAGCATTTT

abundance: .
j_gene: TRBJ1-2
d_gene: TRBD1
v_gene: TRBV11-2
CDR3aa: CASSPQDRVGDGYTF
CDR3nt: TGTGCCAGCAGCCCCCAAGACAGGGTAGGCGATGGCTACACCTTC

abundance: few
j_gene: TRBJ1-1
d_gene: .
v_gene: TRBV5-1
CDR3aa: CASSPQGGVSTEAFF
CDR3nt: TGCGCCAGCAGCCCCCAGGGCGGGGTAAGCACTGAAGCTTTCTTT

abundance: few
j_gene: TRBJ1-4
d_gene: TRBD1
v_gene: TRBV4-1
CDR3aa: CASSQTDRGLEEKLFF
CDR3nt: TGCGCCAGCAGCCAAACGGACAGGGGGCTGGAGGAAAAACTGTTTTTT

abundance: .
j_gene: TRBJ1-2
d_gene: .
v_gene: TRBV6-5
CDR3aa: CASSYNRDSGGYTF
CDR3nt: TGTGCCAGCAGTTACAACAGGGATTCCGGGGGCTACACCTTC

abundance: .
j_gene: TRBJ1-1
d_gene: .
v_gene: TRBV2
CDR3aa: CASKEQVKVAEAFF
CDR3nt: TGTGCCAGCAAAGAACAGGTGAAGGTTGCTGAAGCTTTCTTT

abundance: few
j_gene: TRBJ1-4
d_gene: TRBD1
v_gene: TRBV7-8
CDR3aa: CASSFPGGTNEKLFF
CDR3nt: TGTGCCAGCAGCTTCCCAGGGGGGACTAATGAAAAACTGTTTTTT

abundance: .
j_gene: TRBJ1-4
d_gene: .
v_gene: TRBV6-2/TRBV6-3
CDR3aa: CASSKDSSTNEKLFF
CDR3nt: TGTGCCAGCAGCAAAGACAGCTCAACTAATGAAAAACTGTTTTTT

abundance: .
j_gene: TRBJ2-1
d_gene: .
v_gene: TRBV11-2
CDR3aa: CASSLDSSGIEWSYNEQFF
CDR3nt: TGTGCCAGCAGCTTAGATTCTTCAGGGATCGAGTGGTCCTACAATGAGCAGTTCTTC

abundance: once
j_gene: TRBJ2-5
d_gene: .
v_gene: TRBV11-2
CDR3aa: CASSLGGARETQYF
CDR3nt: TGTGCCAGCAGCTTAGGCGGGGCACGGGAGACCCAGTACTTC

abundance: .
j_gene: TRBJ1-1
d_gene: TRBD1
v_gene: TRBV6-2/TRBV6-3
CDR3aa: CASSYSEGATEAFF
CDR3nt: TGTGCCAGCAGTTACTCGGAGGGGGCCACTGAAGCTTTCTTT

abundance: .
j_gene: TRBJ1-2
d_gene: TRBD1
v_gene: TRBV19
CDR3aa: CASTSLGGNGYTF
CDR3nt: TGTGCCAGTACCTCACTAGGGGGCAATGGCTACACCTTC

abundance: .
j_gene: TRBJ2-7
d_gene: .
v_gene: TRBV4-3
CDR3aa: CASSQAVGQSYEQYF
CDR3nt: TGCGCCAGCAGCCAAGCGGTGGGCCAGTCCTACGAGCAGTACTTC

abundance: .
j_gene: TRBJ2-2
d_gene: .
v_gene: TRBV14
CDR3aa: CASSLTGRGPTGELFF
CDR3nt: TGTGCCAGCAGCCTTACAGGGAGAGGCCCTACCGGGGAGCTGTTTTTT

abundance: few
j_gene: TRBJ1-2
d_gene: TRBD1
v_gene: TRBV5-4
CDR3aa: CASSLVGTGPNYGYTF
CDR3nt: TGTGCCAGCAGCTTGGTGGGGACAGGGCCCAACTATGGCTACACCTTC

abundance: .
j_gene: TRBJ2-2
d_gene: TRBD1
v_gene: TRBV9
CDR3aa: CASSHSGQGFTGELFF
CDR3nt: TGTGCCAGCAGCCATTCGGGACAGGGGTTCACCGGGGAGCTGTTTTTT

abundance: .
j_gene: TRBJ1-5
d_gene: TRBD1
v_gene: TRBV12-3/TRBV12-4
CDR3aa: CASGQGQPQHF
CDR3nt: TGTGCCAGCGGACAGGGCCAGCCCCAGCATTTT

abundance: many
j_gene: TRBJ2-5
d_gene: .
v_gene: TRBV6-2/TRBV6-3
CDR3aa: CASSYGRSETQYF
CDR3nt: TGTGCCAGCAGTTACGGTAGGAGTGAGACCCAGTACTTC

abundance: .
j_gene: TRBJ1-4
d_gene: TRBD1
v_gene: TRBV2
CDR3aa: CASSGGQGAEKLFF
CDR3nt: TGTGCCAGCAGTGGGGGACAGGGGGCGGAAAAACTGTTTTTT

abundance: few
j_gene: TRBJ1-1
d_gene: TRBD1
v_gene: TRBV4-1
CDR3aa: CASSQEGGNTEAFF
CDR3nt: TGCGCCAGCAGCCAAGAAGGGGGCAACACTGAAGCTTTCTTT

abundance: .
j_gene: TRBJ1-4
d_gene: .
v_gene: TRBV3-1/TRBV3-2
CDR3aa: CASSQDPSGTTNEKLFF
CDR3nt: TGTGCCAGCAGCCAAGATCCGTCCGGGACAACTAATGAAAAACTGTTTTTT

abundance: .
j_gene: TRBJ2-1
d_gene: .
v_gene: TRBV11-2
CDR3aa: CASSLGTSKGEEQFF
CDR3nt: TGTGCCAGCAGCTTGGGGACTTCCAAGGGAGAGGAGCAGTTCTTC